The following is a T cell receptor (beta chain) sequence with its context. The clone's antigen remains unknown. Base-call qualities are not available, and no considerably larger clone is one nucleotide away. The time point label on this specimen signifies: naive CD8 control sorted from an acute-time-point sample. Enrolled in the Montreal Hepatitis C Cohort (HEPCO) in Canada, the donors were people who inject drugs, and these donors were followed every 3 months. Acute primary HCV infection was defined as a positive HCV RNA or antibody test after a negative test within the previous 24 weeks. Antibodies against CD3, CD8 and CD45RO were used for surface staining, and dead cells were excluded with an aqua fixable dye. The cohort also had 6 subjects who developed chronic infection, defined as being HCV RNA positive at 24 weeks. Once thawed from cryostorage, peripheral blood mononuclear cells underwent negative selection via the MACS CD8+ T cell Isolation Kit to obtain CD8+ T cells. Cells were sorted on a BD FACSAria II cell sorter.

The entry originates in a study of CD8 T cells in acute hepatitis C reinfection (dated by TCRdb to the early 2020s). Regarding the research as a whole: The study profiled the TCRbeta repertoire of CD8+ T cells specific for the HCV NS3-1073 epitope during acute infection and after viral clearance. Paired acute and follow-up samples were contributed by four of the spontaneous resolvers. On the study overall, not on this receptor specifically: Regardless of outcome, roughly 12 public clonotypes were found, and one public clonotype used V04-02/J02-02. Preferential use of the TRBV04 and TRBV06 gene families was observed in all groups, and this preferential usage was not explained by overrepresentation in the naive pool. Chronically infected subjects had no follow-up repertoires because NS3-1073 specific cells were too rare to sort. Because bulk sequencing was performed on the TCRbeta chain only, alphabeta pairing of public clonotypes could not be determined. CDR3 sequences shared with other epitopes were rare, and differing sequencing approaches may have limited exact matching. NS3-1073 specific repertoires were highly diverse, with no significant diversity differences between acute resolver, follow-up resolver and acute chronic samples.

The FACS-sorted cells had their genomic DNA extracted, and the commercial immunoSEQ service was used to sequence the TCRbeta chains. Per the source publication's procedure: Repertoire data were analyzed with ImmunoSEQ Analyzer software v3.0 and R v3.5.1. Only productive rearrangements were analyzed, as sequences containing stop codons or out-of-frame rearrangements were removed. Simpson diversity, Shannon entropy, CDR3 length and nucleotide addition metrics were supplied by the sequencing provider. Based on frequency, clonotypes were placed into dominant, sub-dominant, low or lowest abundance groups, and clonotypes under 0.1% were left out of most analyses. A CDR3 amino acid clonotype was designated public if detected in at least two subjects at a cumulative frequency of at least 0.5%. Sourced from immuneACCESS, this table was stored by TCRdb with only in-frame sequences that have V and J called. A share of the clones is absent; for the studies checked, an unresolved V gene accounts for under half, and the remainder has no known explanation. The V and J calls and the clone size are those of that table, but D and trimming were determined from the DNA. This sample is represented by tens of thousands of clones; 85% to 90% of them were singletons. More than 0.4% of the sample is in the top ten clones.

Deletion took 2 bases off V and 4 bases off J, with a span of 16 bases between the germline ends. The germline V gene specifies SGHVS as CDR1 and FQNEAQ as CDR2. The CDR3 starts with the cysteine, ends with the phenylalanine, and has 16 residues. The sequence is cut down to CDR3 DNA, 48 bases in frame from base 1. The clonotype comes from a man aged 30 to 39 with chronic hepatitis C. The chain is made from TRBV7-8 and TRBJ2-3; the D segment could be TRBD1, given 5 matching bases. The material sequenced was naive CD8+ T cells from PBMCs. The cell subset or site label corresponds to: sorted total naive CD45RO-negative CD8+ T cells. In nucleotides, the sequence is TGTGCCAGCAGCTTAACGCCTCCAGGGTTCGCAGATACGCAGTATTTT. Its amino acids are CASSLTPPGFADTQYF.